This TCR beta chain was captured in a study of shared T cell receptors in the human thymus (dated by TCRdb to the early 2020s). As for the study more broadly: The study examined how self-reactive, shared T-cell receptor alpha chains are generated in the human thymus.

Library creation used the immunoSEQ multiplex PCR assay. TCRdb took this table from immuneACCESS and kept in-frame rearrangements with V and J called. Such tables lack part of the clones; where checked against another copy, unresolved V genes explain under half of the gap, and the rest is unexplained. The sample profile shows 720,000 or so clones; 70% to 90% of them were found once. The top ten hold around 0.0094% of the sample. The CDR3 numbers 16 residues from cysteine through phenylalanine. CDR3 DNA is the only sequence kept; it has 48 bases, read in frame from the first base. Trimming takes 7 bases off V and 2 bases off J; junction bases not matched to a gene: 11. CDR1 and CDR2 were assigned from the germline V gene (reference sequence) as MNHEY and SMNVEV. Details on this clone: It has no known antigen specificity. Nothing much larger sits one base from this clone, and base qualities are not available.

The sample was also linked to a second study, of human thymus T cells. The second source states: Donors were immunologically healthy infants undergoing open corrective cardiac surgery for congenital heart defects in Finland. The thymus tissue came from surgical resects taken out during corrective cardiac surgery. Usage of V and J gene segments appeared to be biased in both the thymic and the peripheral blood repertoires. According to the related research, thymic TCR repertoires were highly overlapping among unrelated individuals. The study described the TCR alpha and beta repertoires in about eight infant thymus samples and a handful of matching peripheral blood samples. Donor ages ranging from roughly 6 to 250 days were recorded, and a handful of male and two female infants were included in the cohort. After being mechanically released from the tissue, thymocytes were kept at -70 degrees C in pellets of about 9-32 million cells. A QIAsymphony instrument was used to extract genomic DNA from the frozen cell pellets. The immunoSEQ multiplex PCR assay was used to amplify the TCRB and TCRAD loci from a standardized quantity of quality-controlled genomic DNA. The amplicons covered the V(D)J region and were long enough to include the CDR3 and to identify the V and J genes. Amplicon sequencing was performed on an Illumina platform through the commercial immunoSEQ service. Primer bias and sequencing errors were corrected as previously described, and TCRAD and TCRB definitions were based on the IMGT database. Repertoires were analysed with immunoSEQ Analyzer 3.0 and VDJTools, covering basic statistics, V/J segment usage, diversity estimates, rarefaction and pairwise overlap. Chao1, ChaoE, Efron-Thisted, Shannon and inverse Simpson indices were used to estimate diversity, which was also estimated on datasets down-sampled to the smallest sample. For repertoire overlap, CDR3 nucleotide sequence, V gene and J gene had to match strictly, and clustering was done by Jaccard-based multidimensional scaling. On average, approximately 800,000 unique TCRB clonotypes were obtained from thymus samples, compared with about 84,000 from blood samples.

The receptor was derived from a girl under three years old with a congenital heart defect. Donor details come from another sample of the same person, matched by shared clones. The chain uses TRBV27 and TRBJ2-7; 10 nucleotides in the junction match TRBD2. Sequencing was carried out using thymocytes. Here is the DNA: TGTGCCAGCATCTGTCATGGAGCGGGGGGGCCCTACGAGCAGTACTTC. Translated, this is CASICHGAGGPYEQYF.